This is a list of T cell receptor beta chains from one sample in a study of blood T cell repertoires in COVID-19. TCRdb keeps only in-frame clones here, not all; method: immunoSEQ multiplex PCR. The table includes 55,000 to 80,000 clones, about four fifths detected once. The specimen was peripheral blood. These receptors were collected from a woman aged 70 to 79 with acute or convalescent COVID-19. The CDR3 runs from the conserved cysteine through the conserved F or W.

TRBJ2-1	TRBV9	17	CASSESGIQVLYNEQFF
TRBJ2-3	TRBV20-1	13	CSASSGILDTQYF
TRBJ1-5	TRBV5-6	14	CASSFRGNNQPQHF
TRBJ2-2	TRBV29-1	16	CSVAVWGGADTGELFF
TRBJ1-3	TRBV5-1	16	CASSLKSGGTGNTIYF
TRBJ2-1	TRBV6-5	13	CASSSDITYEQFF
TRBJ1-6	TRBV3-1/TRBV3-2	15	CASSQFQGVFSPLHF
TRBJ1-6	TRBV5-6	14	CASRAGGGDSPLHF
TRBJ2-2	TRBV7-2	18	CASSLVRLSTTNTGELFF
TRBJ2-2	TRBV6-1	16	CASSVPGTGPTGELFF
TRBJ2-2	TRBV19	15	CASSIQGVMTGELFF
TRBJ2-7	TRBV5-6	17	CASSYTTGTGYNYEQYF
TRBJ2-3	TRBV5-3	14	CARHSGGFTDTQYF
TRBJ1-4	TRBV5-5	15	CASSERSRANEKLFF
TRBJ1-5	TRBV28	14	CASSLDRGNQPQHF
TRBJ1-2	TRBV29-1	14	CSVVGQGTNYGYTF
TRBJ2-1	TRBV5-1	15	CASSSDYVQRGEQFF
TRBJ2-3	TRBV4-1	14	CASRSSGATDTQYF
TRBJ1-5	TRBV10-1	14	CALEQPYSNQPQHF
TRBJ2-5	TRBV5-4	14	CASSFNRGQETQYF
TRBJ2-5	TRBV7-2	14	CASSPAARVETQYF
TRBJ1-6	TRBV10-3	13	CAISDSAPAPLHF
TRBJ1-3	TRBV3-1/TRBV3-2	18	CASSRALTGGVTGNTIYF
TRBJ2-1	TRBV6-5	16	CASSYSTSGGYNEQFF
TRBJ1-3	TRBV5-6	15	CASSLGDRAGNTIYF
TRBJ2-2	TRBV19	17	CASSYRTSGTITGELFF
TRBJ1-1	TRBV6-5	14	CASSLEGLNTEAFF
TRBJ2-5	TRBV19	14	CASSAQRGQETQYF
TRBJ2-5	TRBV28	16	CASRPVSVGGAETQYF
TRBJ2-5	TRBV12-3/TRBV12-4	13	CASTPMGRETQYF
TRBJ2-1	TRBV6-2/TRBV6-3	14	CASSPPQGRHEQFF
TRBJ2-1	TRBV29-1	12	CSVIPGENEQFF
TRBJ1-2	TRBV5-4	12	CASSLVTGGYTF
TRBJ2-5	TRBV15	15	CATSRDPGGQETQYF
TRBJ2-7	TRBV9	13	CASSVRAGSEQYF
TRBJ2-2	TRBV2	16	CASRPSGLAGTGELFF
TRBJ2-3	TRBV30	13	CAWARGASDTQYF
TRBJ2-7	TRBV20-1	11	CSASNGGEQYF
TRBJ2-7	TRBV5-1	15	CASSLTWGGTYEQYF
TRBJ2-5	TRBV30	11	CAWSAEETQYF
TRBJ2-7	TRBV9	18	CASSPEGLLAGPSYEQYF
TRBJ1-2	TRBV15	13	CATSRDLKRGYTF
TRBJ1-2	TRBV29-1	15	CSVRSPGGWGYGYTF
TRBJ2-6	TRBV7-6	17	CASSSQGTSSGANVLTF
TRBJ2-6	TRBV19	16	CASRDSSSSGANVLTF
TRBJ1-4	TRBV11-2	16	CASSRHQGATNEKLFF
TRBJ2-1	TRBV10-3	12	CASMSGYNEQFF
TRBJ1-1	TRBV7-9	14	CASSLGRGSTEAFF
TRBJ2-2	TRBV27	14	CASSLGQNTGELFF
TRBJ2-7	TRBV18	13	CASSPDSAYEQYF
TRBJ2-7	TRBV5-4	15	CASSPEGASQYEQYF
TRBJ2-5	TRBV7-9	14	CASSPMTGWETQYF
TRBJ2-1	TRBV5-1	13	CASSLDRDNEQFF
TRBJ1-1	TRBV24-1	15	CATSRGAGGNTEAFF
TRBJ2-7	TRBV3-1/TRBV3-2	16	CASSRIGTGRSYEQYF
TRBJ2-7	TRBV5-1	14	CASSLDSITYEQYF
TRBJ1-1	TRBV7-2	14	CASSLHGPNTEAFF
TRBJ2-1	TRBV11-2	16	CASSSISGSSNNEQFF
TRBJ1-2	TRBV5-1	14	CASSYRRDGSGYTF